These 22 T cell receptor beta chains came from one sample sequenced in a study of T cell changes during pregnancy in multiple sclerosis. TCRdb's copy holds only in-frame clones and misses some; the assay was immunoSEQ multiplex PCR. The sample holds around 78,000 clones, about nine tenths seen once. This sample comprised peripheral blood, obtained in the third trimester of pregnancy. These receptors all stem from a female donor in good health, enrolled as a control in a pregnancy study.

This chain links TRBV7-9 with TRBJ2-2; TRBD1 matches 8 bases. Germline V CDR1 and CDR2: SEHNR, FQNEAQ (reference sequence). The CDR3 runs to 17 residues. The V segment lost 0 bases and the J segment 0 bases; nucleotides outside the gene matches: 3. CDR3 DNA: TGTGCCAGCAGCTTAGCGGGACAGGCCTCGAACACCGGGGAGCTGTTTTTT. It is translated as CASSLAGQASNTGELFF.

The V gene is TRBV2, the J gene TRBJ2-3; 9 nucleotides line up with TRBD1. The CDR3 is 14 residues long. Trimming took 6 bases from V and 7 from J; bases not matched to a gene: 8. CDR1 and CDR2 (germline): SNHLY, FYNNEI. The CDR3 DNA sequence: TGTGCCAGCAGGCCGGGACAGGGCACCTATACGCAGTATTTT. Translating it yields CASRPGQGTYTQYF.

The CDR3 spells CATSSYRFQVNSPLHF. DNA for the CDR3: TGTGCCACCAGCAGTTACCGGTTCCAGGTTAATTCACCCCTCCACTTT. The rearrangement uses TRBV15 and TRBJ1-6, with D uncertain. V was pared by 3 bases and J by 6 bases, with 15 bases between. Germline loops: CDR1 LNHNV, CDR2 YYDKDF (reference sequence). The CDR3 extends over 16 amino acids.

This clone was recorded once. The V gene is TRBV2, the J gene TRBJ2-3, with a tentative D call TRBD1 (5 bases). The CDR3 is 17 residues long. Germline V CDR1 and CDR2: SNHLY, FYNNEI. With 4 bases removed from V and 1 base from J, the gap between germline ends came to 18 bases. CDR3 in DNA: TGTGCCAGCAGTGCTATCCCACCGACAGCTGGCACAGATACGCAGTATTTT. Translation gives CASSAIPPTAGTDTQYF. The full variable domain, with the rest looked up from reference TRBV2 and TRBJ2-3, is EPEVTQTPSHQVTQMGQEVILRCVPISNHLYFYWYRQILGQKVEFLVSFYNNEISEKSEIFDDQFSVERPDGSNFTLKIRSTKLEDSAMYFCASSAIPPTAGTDTQYFGPGTRLTVL.

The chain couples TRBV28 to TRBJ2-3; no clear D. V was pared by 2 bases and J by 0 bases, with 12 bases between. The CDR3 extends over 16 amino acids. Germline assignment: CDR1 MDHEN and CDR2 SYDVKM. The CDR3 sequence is CASSLVGGASTDTQYF. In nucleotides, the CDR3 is TGTGCCAGCAGTTTAGTAGGCGGCGCTAGCACAGATACGCAGTATTTT.

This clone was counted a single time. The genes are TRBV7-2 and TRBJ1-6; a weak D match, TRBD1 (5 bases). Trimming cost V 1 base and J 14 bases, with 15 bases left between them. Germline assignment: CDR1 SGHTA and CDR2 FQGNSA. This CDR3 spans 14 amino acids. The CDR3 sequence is CASSLGPRSTALHF. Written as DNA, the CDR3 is TGTGCCAGCAGCTTAGGACCGCGATCGACAGCCCTCCACTTT.

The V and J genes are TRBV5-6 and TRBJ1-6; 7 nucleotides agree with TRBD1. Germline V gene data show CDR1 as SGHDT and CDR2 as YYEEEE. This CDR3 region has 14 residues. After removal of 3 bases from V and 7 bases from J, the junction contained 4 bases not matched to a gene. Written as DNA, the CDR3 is TGTGCCAGCAGCTCTGACAGGGAGAATTCACCCCTCCACTTT. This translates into CASSSDRENSPLHF. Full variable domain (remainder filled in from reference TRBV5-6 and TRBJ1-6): DAGVTQSPTHLIKTRGQQVTLRCSPKSGHDTVSWYQQALGQGPQFIFQYYEEEERQRGNFPDRFSGHQFPNYSSELNVNALLLGDSALYLCASSSDRENSPLHFGNGTRLTVT.

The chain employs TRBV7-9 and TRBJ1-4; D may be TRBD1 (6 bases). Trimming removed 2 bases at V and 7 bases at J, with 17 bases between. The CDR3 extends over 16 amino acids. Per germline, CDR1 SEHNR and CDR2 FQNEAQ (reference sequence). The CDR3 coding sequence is TGTGCCAGCAGCTTATTGGGTTCCAGGGGCGGTGAAAAACTGTTTTTT. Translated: CASSLLGSRGGEKLFF.

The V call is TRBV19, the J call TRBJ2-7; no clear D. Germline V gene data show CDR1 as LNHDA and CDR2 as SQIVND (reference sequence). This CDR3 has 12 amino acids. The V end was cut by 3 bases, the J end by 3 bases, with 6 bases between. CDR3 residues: CASSITRYEQYF. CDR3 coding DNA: TGTGCCAGTAGTATTACTCGCTACGAGCAGTACTTC.

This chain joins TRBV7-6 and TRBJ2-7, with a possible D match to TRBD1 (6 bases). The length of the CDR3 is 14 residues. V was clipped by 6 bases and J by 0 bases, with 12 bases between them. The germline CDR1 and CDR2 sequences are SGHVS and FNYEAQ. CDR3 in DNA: TGTGCCAGCAGAAGAACAGGGAGCTCCTACGAGCAGTACTTC. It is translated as CASRRTGSSYEQYF.

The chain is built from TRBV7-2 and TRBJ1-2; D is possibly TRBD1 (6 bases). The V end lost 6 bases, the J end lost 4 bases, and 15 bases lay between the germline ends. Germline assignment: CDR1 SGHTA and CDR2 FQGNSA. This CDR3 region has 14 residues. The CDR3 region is CASRAPGQSYGYTF. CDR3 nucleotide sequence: TGTGCCAGCAGGGCCCCCGGACAGAGCTATGGCTACACCTTC.

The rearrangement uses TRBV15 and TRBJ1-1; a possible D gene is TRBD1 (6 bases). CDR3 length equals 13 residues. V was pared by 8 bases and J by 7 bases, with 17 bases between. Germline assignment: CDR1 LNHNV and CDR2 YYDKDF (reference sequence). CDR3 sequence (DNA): TGTGCCACCGGCGACAGGATAGGTGGTGAAGCTTTCTTT. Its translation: CATGDRIGGEAFF. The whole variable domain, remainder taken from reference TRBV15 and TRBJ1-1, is DAMVIQNPRYQVTQFGKPVTLSCSQTLNHNVMYWYQQKSSQAPKLLFHYYDKDFNNEADTPDNFQSRRPNTSFCFLDIRSPGLGDTAMYLCATGDRIGGEAFFGQGTRLTVV.

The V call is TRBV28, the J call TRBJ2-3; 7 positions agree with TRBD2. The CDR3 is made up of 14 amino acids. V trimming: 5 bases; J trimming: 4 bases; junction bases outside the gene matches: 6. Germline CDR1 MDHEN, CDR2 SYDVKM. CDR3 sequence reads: CASSLGGGADTQYF. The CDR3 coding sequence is TGTGCCAGCAGTCTGGGTGGGGGGGCAGATACGCAGTATTTT.

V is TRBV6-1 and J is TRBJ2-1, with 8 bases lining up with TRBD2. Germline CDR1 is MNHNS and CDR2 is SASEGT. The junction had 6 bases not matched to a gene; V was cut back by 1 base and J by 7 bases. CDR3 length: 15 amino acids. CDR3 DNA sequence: TGTGCCAGCAGTGAAGGGGCTAGCGGGTGGAATGAGCAGTTCTTC. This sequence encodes CASSEGASGWNEQFF.

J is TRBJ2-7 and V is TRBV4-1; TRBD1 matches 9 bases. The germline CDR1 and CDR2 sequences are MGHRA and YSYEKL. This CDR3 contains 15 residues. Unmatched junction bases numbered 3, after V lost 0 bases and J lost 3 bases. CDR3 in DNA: TGCGCCAGCAGCCAAGATTGGACAGGGGACTACGAGCAGTACTTC. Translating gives CASSQDWTGDYEQYF.

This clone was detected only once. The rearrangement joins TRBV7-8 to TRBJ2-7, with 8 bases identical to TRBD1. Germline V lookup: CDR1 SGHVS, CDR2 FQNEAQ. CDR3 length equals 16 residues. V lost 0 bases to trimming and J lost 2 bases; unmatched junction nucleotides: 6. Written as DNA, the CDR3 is TGTGCCAGCAGCTTAGCGATGAGACAGGGGCCCTACGAGCAGTACTTC. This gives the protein CASSLAMRQGPYEQYF.

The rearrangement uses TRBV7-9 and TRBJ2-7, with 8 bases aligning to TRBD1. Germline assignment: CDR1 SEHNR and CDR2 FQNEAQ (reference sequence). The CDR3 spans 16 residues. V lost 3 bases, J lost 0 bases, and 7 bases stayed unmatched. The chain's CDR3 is CASSFPGTGVSYEQYF. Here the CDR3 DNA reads TGTGCCAGCAGCTTCCCCGGGACAGGTGTCTCCTACGAGCAGTACTTC.

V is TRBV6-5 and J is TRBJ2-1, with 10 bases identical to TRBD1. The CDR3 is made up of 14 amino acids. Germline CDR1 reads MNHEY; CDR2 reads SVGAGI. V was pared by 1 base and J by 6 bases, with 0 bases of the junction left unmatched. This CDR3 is CASSYWTGGNEQFF. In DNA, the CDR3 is TGTGCCAGCAGTTACTGGACAGGGGGCAATGAGCAGTTCTTC.

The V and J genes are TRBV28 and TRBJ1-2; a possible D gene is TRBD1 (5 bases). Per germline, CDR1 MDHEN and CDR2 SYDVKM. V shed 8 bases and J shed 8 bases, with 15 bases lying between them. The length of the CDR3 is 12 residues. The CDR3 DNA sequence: TGTGCCAGCGCTCTACAGGTTCCCGGCTACACCTTC. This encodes CASALQVPGYTF.

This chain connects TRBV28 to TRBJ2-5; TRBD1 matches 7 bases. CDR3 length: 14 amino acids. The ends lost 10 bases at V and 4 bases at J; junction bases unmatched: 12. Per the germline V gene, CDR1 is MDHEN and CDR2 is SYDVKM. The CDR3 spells CAIEKGQWRETQYF. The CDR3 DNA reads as TGTGCCATCGAGAAGGGACAGTGGAGAGAGACCCAGTACTTC.

CDR3 in amino acids: CASSRSVGTGLTSRGAFF. The CDR3 DNA follows: TGTGCCAGCAGCCGATCTGTCGGGACAGGGCTGACTTCTCGGGGGGCTTTCTTT. V gene TRBV11-2 combines with J gene TRBJ1-1; TRBD1 matches at 9 bases. V was clipped by 5 bases and J by 11 bases; unmatched bases: 24. Germline CDR1 and CDR2: SGHAT and FQNNGV. The CDR3 is 18 residues long. Supplemented by reference TRBV11-2 and TRBJ1-1, the full variable domain reads EAGVAQSPRYKIIEKRQSVAFWCNPISGHATLYWYQQILGQGPKLLIQFQNNGVVDDSQLPKDRFSAERLKGVDSTLKIQPAKLEDSAVYLCASSRSVGTGLTSRGAFFGQGTRLTVV.

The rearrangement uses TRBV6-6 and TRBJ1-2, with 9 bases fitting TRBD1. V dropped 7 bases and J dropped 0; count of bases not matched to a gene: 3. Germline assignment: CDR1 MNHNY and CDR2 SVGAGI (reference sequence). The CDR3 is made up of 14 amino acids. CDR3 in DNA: TGTGCCAGCACCGGACAGGGGCCTAACTATGGCTACACCTTC. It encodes CASTGQGPNYGYTF.